This TCR beta chain stems from a study of T cells in Graves' hyperthyroidism and ophthalmopathy. Study-wide results and caveats: In blood, most of the thyroid clonotypes expanded above 0.001 were also present.

Stable disease denoted Graves' hyperthyroidism without ophthalmopathy progression within 18 months. Amplification targeted TCR beta CDR3 regions from RNA transcripts. The HTBI set primed first-round TCR CDR3 RT-PCR. MiXCR, applied by TCRdb to the multiplex PCR reads, yields one record per CDR3 protein. This table has under 400,000 distinct CDR3 sequences, 15% to 20% appearing once. Looked up from germline, CDR1 is DFQATT and CDR2 is SNEGSKA (reference sequence). The CDR3 consists of 14 residues. V lost 6 bases and J lost 6; bases outside the gene matches: 8. This clonotype occurred many times. Antigen specificity is unknown.

The receptor was isolated from a woman aged 50 to 60 with Graves' hyperthyroidism. The specimen sequenced was blood. V and J are TRBV20-1 and TRBJ2-1; TRBD1 matches 10 bases. The CDR3 nucleotides are TGCAGTGCCCCCCGGGACAGGGGATTCAATGAGCAGTTCTTC. Translation: CSAPRDRGFNEQFF.